Below are 20 T cell receptor beta chains sequenced from a single sample in a study of metastatic and nonmetastatic thyroid tumors. Before thyroid surgery, none of the patients had received any treatment. TCRdb re-clonotyped the PCR reads through MiXCR. The sample carries about 20,000 clones, approximately 20% recorded once. Sequenced input: tumor tissue. The source is a female donor with papillary thyroid cancer or a benign thyroid nodule (not recorded which). Some clones in this sample may be carry-over from other donors' samples.

This clone was counted many times. The gene calls are TRBV11-2 and TRBJ2-1; TRBD2 matches 8 bases. Per germline, CDR1 SGHAT and CDR2 FQNNGV. The CDR3 sequence is 18 residues long. The V and J ends lost 0 bases and 6 bases, in that order; junction bases with no gene match: 13. The chain's CDR3 is CASSLEVAGLLSPNEQFF. DNA of the CDR3: TGTGCCAGCAGCTTAGAGGTAGCGGGACTACTTTCGCCCAATGAGCAGTTCTTC.

This clone has ten or more counts. This sample includes further DNA sequences coding for the same CDR3. This chain connects TRBV9 to TRBJ2-2, with D unclear. CDR3 size: 13 residues. The ends were cut back, 0 bases at V and 4 bases at J, with 4 bases in the middle. Germline CDR1 SGDLS, CDR2 YYNGEE. In DNA form, the CDR3 reads TGTGCCAGCAGCGTAGCCACCACCGGGGAGCTGTTTTTT. It yields the protein CASSVATTGELFF.

This clone has only a few counts. A clone one base away is much larger, so this may be a read error. Other nucleotide sequences in the sample specify the same CDR3. V and J are TRBV5-1 and TRBJ2-3; possible D gene TRBD2, 6 bases. The germline gives CDR1 SGHRS, CDR2 YFSETQ. The CDR3 length is 14 residues. The CDR3 region has the DNA TGCGCCAGCAGCCCCGGAGGGACTGGAGATACGCAGTATTTC. This translates into CASSPGGTGDTQYF. Together with reference TRBV5-1 and TRBJ2-3, the CDR3 gives the full variable domain: KAGVTQTPRYLIKTRGQQVTLSCSPISGHRSVSWYQQTPGQGLQFLFEYFSETQRNKGNFPGRFSGRQFSNSRSEMNVSTLELGDSALYLCASSPGGTGDTQYFGPGTRLTVL.

This clone was counted many times. The chain employs TRBV27 and TRBJ1-6; D gene ambiguous. The CDR3 spans 16 residues. CDR1 MNHEY and CDR2 SMNVEV come from the germline V gene (reference sequence). V was clipped by 2 bases and J by 1 base, with 9 bases between them. The CDR3 spells CASSLTGVSYNSPLHF. The DNA of the CDR3 is TGTGCCAGCAGTTTAACCGGGGTGTCCTATAATTCACCCCTCCACTTT.

The chain carries TRBV5-1 and TRBJ1-6; D gene unclear. Trimming removed 3 bases from V and 0 bases from J, with 10 bases in between. The CDR3 loop spans 16 amino acids. The germline V gene has CDR1 SGHRS and CDR2 YFSETQ. In DNA, the CDR3 is TGCGCCAGCAGCTCCTCCATTGGCTCCTATAATTCACCCCTCCACTTT. It encodes CASSSSIGSYNSPLHF.

This clone showed up many times. The junction and the germline gene differ at one end; a read error may be behind it. The chain recombines TRBV7-7 with TRBJ2-5; tentative D call: TRBD1 (6 bases). CDR3 size: 13 residues. Germline V gene lookup returns CDR1 SSHAT and CDR2 FNYEAQ (reference sequence). CDR3 in amino acids: CASSSGRGETQYF. DNA of the CDR3: TGTGCTAGCAGCTCAGGAAGGGGGGAGACCCAGTACTTC.

This clone has at least ten counts. This chain uses TRBV6-1 with TRBJ2-4; D unresolved. The V end lost 1 base, the J end lost 2 bases, and 12 bases lay between the germline ends. This CDR3 region has 16 residues. Per the germline V gene, CDR1 is MNHNS and CDR2 is SASEGT. CDR3 protein: CASSEVLGLSKNIQYF. As DNA, the CDR3 is TGTGCCAGCAGTGAAGTATTAGGCCTATCCAAAAACATTCAGTACTTC.

This clone was detected ten times or more. Other DNA sequences in the sample encode the same CDR3. V gene TRBV5-1 combines with J gene TRBJ2-2; TRBD1 matches 7 bases. Germline V CDR1 and CDR2: SGHRS, YFSETQ. Unmatched junction bases numbered 2, after V lost 3 bases and J lost 9 bases. The CDR3 spans 12 residues. The DNA of the CDR3 is TGCGCCAGCAGCTCGACAGGGCGGGAGCTGTTTTTT. Translating it yields CASSSTGRELFF.

In this sample, this clone turned up a few times. A much larger clone lies one base from this, so it may be a read error. The V gene is TRBV7-3, the J gene TRBJ2-1; D unclear. The CDR3 extends over 13 amino acids. Germline values: CDR1 SGHTA, CDR2 FQGTGA. CDR3 residues: CSSSLVGWNEQFF. CDR3 in DNA: TGTTCCAGCAGCTTAGTAGGGTGGAATGAGCAGTTCTTC.

A word on this clone: At one of its ends the junction is not consistent with the germline gene, which may arise from a read error. The chain recombines TRBV7-3 with TRBJ2-2; D call uncertain. The CDR3 runs to 13 residues. Germline CDR1 and CDR2: SGHTA and FQGTGA. The CDR3 DNA follows: TGTGTCAGCAGCCAAACCCAGTCAGGGGAGCTGTTTTTT. Residues: CVSSQTQSGELFF.

This chain connects TRBV5-1 to TRBJ2-7; 8 nucleotides match TRBD1. V was pared by 4 bases and J by 2 bases, with 5 bases of the junction left unmatched. The CDR3 has 14 residues. The germline V gene encodes CDR1 SGHRS and CDR2 YFSETQ. In DNA form, the CDR3 reads TGCGCCAGCAGCGAGACAGGGGCTCCCTACGAGCAGTACTTC. Protein sequence: CASSETGAPYEQYF.

This clone was counted many times. V and J are TRBV28 and TRBJ2-2; 7 bases agree with TRBD1. The CDR3 length is 13 residues. V gave up 10 bases and J gave up 3 bases; unmatched junction bases: 5. Germline V gene data show CDR1 as MDHEN and CDR2 as SYDVKM. The CDR3 DNA is TGTGCCACCTCAACAGGGGACACCGGGGAGCTGTTTTTT. This translates into CATSTGDTGELFF.

This clone was recorded at least ten times. The chain carries TRBV7-2 and TRBJ2-7, with D tentatively TRBD1 or TRBD2 (5 bases each). CDR3 size: 13 residues. CDR1 and CDR2 from the germline V gene are SGHTA and FQGNSA. V was trimmed by 3 bases and J by 2 bases, leaving 8 bases between them. The chain's CDR3 is CASSFLGAYEQYF. The CDR3 bases are TGTGCCAGCAGCTTTCTGGGGGCCTACGAGCAGTACTTC.

This clone was seen ten or more times. The genes are TRBV7-8 and TRBJ2-1, with D perhaps assigned TRBD1 or TRBD2 (5 bases each). The CDR3 length is 13 residues. In germline, CDR1 is SGHVS, CDR2 FQNEAQ. V was trimmed by 3 bases and J by 5 bases, leaving 8 bases between them. CDR3 in amino acids: CASSFGTNNEQFF. CDR3 coding DNA: TGTGCCAGCAGCTTTGGGACCAACAATGAGCAGTTCTTC. Complete variable domain (other parts from reference TRBV7-8 and TRBJ2-1): GAGVSQSPRYKVAKRGQDVALRCDPISGHVSLFWYQQALGQGPEFLTYFQNEAQLDKSGLPSDRFFAERPEGSVSTLKIQRTQQEDSAVYLCASSFGTNNEQFFGPGTRLTVL.

This clone is labeled as medium-sized. The CDR3 loop reads CASSPGSAGELFF. In DNA form, the CDR3 reads TGTGCCAGCAGCCCAGGGTCGGCCGGGGAGCTGTTTTTT. The chain is built from TRBV11-3 and TRBJ2-2, with D possibly matching TRBD1 (5 bases). The CDR3 is made up of 13 amino acids. CDR1 SGHNT and CDR2 YENEEA come from the germline V gene. V was trimmed by 5 bases and J by 6 bases, leaving 10 bases between them.

There are many counts of this clone. The chain joins TRBV5-1 to TRBJ1-4; 8 nucleotides agree with TRBD1. The CDR3 runs 16 residues. Losses at the gene ends were 4 bases for V and 3 bases for J; bases not matched to a gene: 8. Germline V lookup: CDR1 SGHRS, CDR2 YFSETQ. In DNA, the CDR3 is TGCGCCAGCAGCCCCTCAGGGGGCGCGGCTAATGAAAAACTGTTTTTT. This gives the protein CASSPSGGAANEKLFF.

The V call is TRBV7-6, the J call TRBJ2-7; TRBD2 agrees at 8 bases. Germline V lookup: CDR1 SGHVS, CDR2 FNYEAQ. V dropped 2 bases and J dropped 4; count of bases not matched to a gene: 7. CDR3 length equals 15 residues. The CDR3 here is CASSLSGGGLYEQYF. The CDR3 DNA sequence: TGTGCCAGCAGCTTAAGCGGGGGAGGACTTTACGAGCAGTACTTC.

This clone was detected ten times or more. The V call is TRBV24-1, the J call TRBJ2-3; TRBD1 or TRBD2 may be the D gene (5 bases each). Trimming cost V 8 bases and J 4 bases, with 12 bases left between them. This CDR3 has 13 amino acids. CDR1 and CDR2 from the germline V gene are KGHDR and SFDVKD. CDR3 loop: CATTGSEADTQYF. The CDR3 region has the DNA TGTGCCACCACAGGGAGTGAGGCAGATACGCAGTATTTT.

This clone was seen ten or more times. This chain uses TRBV20-1 with TRBJ2-3, with 7 nucleotides matching TRBD2. The V gene end was trimmed by 0 bases and the J gene end by 6 bases; junction bases not matched to a gene: 9. The V gene's germline CDR1 is DFQATT and CDR2 SNEGSKA (reference sequence). CDR3 size: 15 residues. CDR3 loop: CSARERGRVWDTQYF. The CDR3 bases are TGCAGTGCTAGAGAGCGTGGGAGGGTCTGGGATACGCAGTATTTT.

By frequency in the sample, this clone is medium-sized. The identical CDR3 is also encoded by other nucleotide sequences in the sample. V is TRBV7-8 and J is TRBJ1-2; D remains unclear. CDR3 length equals 12 residues. Deletions cut 1 base from V and 4 bases from J, with 4 bases between. Germline CDR1 is SGHVS and CDR2 is FQNEAQ. CDR3 sequence: CASSLGGYGYTF. CDR3 coding DNA: TGTGCCAGCAGCTTAGGAGGCTATGGCTACACCTTC.